Listed below are T cell receptor beta chains from one sample, sequenced in a study of T cell responses to AZD1222 COVID-19 vaccine. Method: immunoSEQ multiplex PCR; TCRdb's copy keeps in-frame clones and lacks some. This table holds just under 95,000 clones, 70% to 90% found once. The input for sequencing was peripheral blood, taken on day 0 of AZD1222 vaccination. Every receptor here comes from an adult in good health. The CDR3 runs from the conserved cysteine through the conserved F or W. The D gene is left open where the match is weak. Size is omitted from some rows. Given values are once, few, many or a class for expanded clones.

j_call | v_call | d_call | clone_size | cdr3_aa | cdr3_nt
TRBJ2-7 | TRBV3-1/TRBV3-2 | TRBD2 | - | CASSREKPGTSARTPHEQYF | TGTGCCAGCAGCCGAGAGAAACCCGGGACTAGCGCCCGGACCCCCCACGAGCAGTACTTC
TRBJ1-5 | TRBV10-3 | - | once | CAISEYGNSNQPQHF | TGTGCCATCAGTGAGTATGGGAACAGCAATCAGCCCCAGCATTTT
TRBJ2-3 | TRBV2 | - | once | CASSASLYTDTQYF | TGTGCCAGCAGTGCGAGCTTATACACAGATACGCAGTATTTT
TRBJ1-6 | TRBV28 | - | once | CASSSVSGPLHF | TGTGCCAGCAGTTCGGTCTCTGGGCCCCTCCACTTT
TRBJ2-7 | TRBV5-5 | TRBD1 | once | CASSGGTGSSYEQYF | TGTGCCAGCAGCGGGGGGACAGGGAGCTCCTACGAGCAGTACTTC
TRBJ2-3 | TRBV13 | TRBD1 | - | CASSLRTGGSTDTQYF | TGTGCCAGCAGCCTAAGGACAGGGGGGAGCACAGATACGCAGTATTTT
TRBJ2-2 | TRBV9 | - | few | CASSNDYAGELFF | TGTGCCAGCAGCAACGATTACGCCGGGGAGCTGTTTTTT
TRBJ2-7 | TRBV19 | - | once | CASSGTGLSEQYF | TGTGCCAGTAGCGGTACAGGGTTAAGCGAGCAGTACTTC
TRBJ2-7 | TRBV28 | TRBD1 | once | CASSKTGTFYEQYF | TGTGCCAGCAGTAAGACAGGGACCTTCTACGAGCAGTACTTC
TRBJ1-4 | TRBV4-2 | - | - | CASRKGGETNEKLFF | TGTGCCAGCAGAAAAGGGGGGGAAACTAATGAAAAACTGTTTTTT
TRBJ1-2 | TRBV30 | TRBD1 | - | CAWSALTGVSGYTF | TGTGCCTGGAGTGCGTTGACAGGGGTGTCTGGCTACACCTTC
TRBJ2-1 | TRBV15 | - | - | CATSVNQGDEQFF | TGTGCCACCAGCGTGAACCAGGGCGATGAGCAGTTCTTC
TRBJ2-7 | TRBV28 | - | once | CASSLMRQPPYEQYF | TGTGCCAGCAGTTTGATGCGACAGCCCCCCTACGAGCAGTACTTC
TRBJ1-6 | TRBV7-2 | - | - | CASRRDRGNSPLHF | TGTGCCAGCAGACGGGACCGGGGCAATTCACCCCTCCACTTT
TRBJ2-7 | TRBV5-5 | - | - | CASSLDRLSYEQYF | TGTGCCAGCAGCTTGGACAGACTCTCCTACGAGCAGTACTTC
TRBJ2-1 | TRBV4-1 | - | once | CASSQEGGGRAEQFF | TGCGCCAGCAGCCAAGAGGGTGGGGGGCGCGCTGAGCAGTTCTTC
TRBJ1-2 | TRBV6-1 | - | - | CASSESGSYGYTF | TGTGCCAGCAGTGAATCTGGTTCATATGGCTACACCTTC
TRBJ2-1 | TRBV7-9 | TRBD2 | - | CASSQTSGGRGYNEQFF | TGTGCCAGCAGCCAGACTAGCGGGGGCCGTGGATACAATGAGCAGTTCTTC
TRBJ2-5 | TRBV6-5 | - | - | CASSSGRQETQYF | TGTGCCAGCAGTTCTGGGCGACAAGAGACCCAGTACTTC
TRBJ1-1 | TRBV24-1 | - | - | CATSDWSWAFF | TGTGCCACCAGTGATTGGTCTTGGGCTTTCTTT
TRBJ1-2 | TRBV5-6 | - | - | CASSLERLYGYTF | TGTGCCAGCAGCTTGGAACGGCTCTATGGCTACACCTTC
TRBJ2-5 | TRBV28 | - | - | CASRSGRPGTQYF | TGTGCCAGCAGATCAGGCCGACCGGGGACCCAGTACTTC
TRBJ2-1 | TRBV9 | - | - | CASSVALNNNEQFF | TGTGCCAGCAGCGTAGCTCTCAATAACAATGAGCAGTTCTTC
TRBJ1-2 | TRBV7-8 | - | once | CASSLGVQGRYTF | TGTGCCAGCAGCTTAGGGGTGCAGGGCCGCTACACCTTC
TRBJ1-2 | TRBV5-1 | TRBD1 | - | CASSSQQRTGLGGYTF | TGCGCCAGCAGCTCGCAGCAAAGGACAGGCCTCGGTGGCTACACCTTC
TRBJ2-1 | TRBV2 | TRBD1 | few | CASSVNRDRASNEQFF | TGTGCCAGCAGTGTAAACCGGGACAGGGCGTCCAATGAGCAGTTCTTC
TRBJ2-7 | TRBV6-1 | TRBD2 | - | CASSEIGGAYEQYF | TGTGCCAGCAGTGAAATCGGGGGGGCTTACGAGCAGTACTTC
TRBJ2-2 | TRBV19 | TRBD2 | - | CASTGREGGVTGELFF | TGTGCCAGTACTGGGAGGGAGGGCGGTGTCACCGGGGAGCTGTTTTTT
TRBJ2-1 | TRBV2 | - | - | CASTWTDNEQFF | TGTGCCAGCACGTGGACAGACAATGAGCAGTTCTTC
TRBJ2-1 | TRBV4-2 | - | - | CASSPDWTWNEQFF | TGTGCCAGCAGCCCGGACTGGACATGGAATGAGCAGTTCTTC
TRBJ1-1 | TRBV19 | - | - | CASSTFGRPNTEAFF | TGTGCCAGTAGTACGTTCGGACGGCCGAACACTGAAGCTTTCTTT
TRBJ1-4 | TRBV9 | - | - | CASSGGPGEKLFF | TGTGCCAGCAGCGGAGGACCAGGCGAAAAACTGTTTTTT
TRBJ1-2 | TRBV12-3/TRBV12-4 | - | - | CASSREAYGYTF | TGTGCCAGCAGTAGGGAAGCCTATGGCTACACCTTC